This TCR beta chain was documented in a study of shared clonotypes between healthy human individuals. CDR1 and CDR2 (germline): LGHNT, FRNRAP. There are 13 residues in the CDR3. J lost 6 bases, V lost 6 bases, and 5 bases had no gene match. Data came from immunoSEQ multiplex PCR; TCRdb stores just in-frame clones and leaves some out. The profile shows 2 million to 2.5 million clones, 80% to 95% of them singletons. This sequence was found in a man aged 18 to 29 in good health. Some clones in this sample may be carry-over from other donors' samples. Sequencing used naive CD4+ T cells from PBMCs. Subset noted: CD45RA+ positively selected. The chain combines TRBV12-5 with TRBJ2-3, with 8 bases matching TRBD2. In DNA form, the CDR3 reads TGTGCTAGTGGAAAAGCGGGGGCCGATACGCAGTATTTT. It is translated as CASGKAGADTQYF. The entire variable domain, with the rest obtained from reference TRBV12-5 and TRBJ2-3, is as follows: DARVTQTPRHKVTEMGQEVTMRCQPILGHNTVFWYRQTMMQGLELLAYFRNRAPLDDSGMPKDRFSAEMPDATLATLKIQPSEPRDSAVYFCASGKAGADTQYFGPGTRLTVL.